The 5 T cell receptor beta chains listed next were all sequenced from one sample in a study of blood T cells in healthy people across ages. Primers used in a second PCR of roughly 6 to 11 cycles were a sample-barcoded 5' primer and a J-beta primer mix. TCRdb processed the 5' RACE reads anew with MiXCR; each CDR3 protein has one entry. The profile shows around 1,500,000 distinct CDR3 sequences, 35% to 45% of them singletons. What was sequenced was blood. The receptors derive from a young woman in good health.

The V gene is TRBV6-5, the J gene TRBJ2-3; TRBD1 might be the D (5 bases). V was trimmed by 6 bases and J by 0 bases, leaving 16 bases between them. The CDR3 loop spans 16 amino acids. Germline V CDR1 and CDR2: MNHEY, SVGAGI. Here the CDR3 reads CASRPQRQGSTDTQYF. DNA for the CDR3: TGTGCCAGCAGACCTCAACGGCAGGGAAGCACAGATACGCAGTATTTT.

This clonotype was detected many times. CDR3 in amino acids: CASSQLAGVRTDTQYF. In DNA, the CDR3 is TGTGCCAGCAGCCAACTAGCGGGAGTGCGCACAGATACGCAGTATTTT. The chain uses TRBV4-2 and TRBJ2-3, with 10 bases matching TRBD2. Unmatched junction bases numbered 3, after V lost 2 bases and J lost 1 base. This CDR3 region has 16 residues. Germline CDR1 reads LGHNA; CDR2 reads YNFKEQ.

The CDR3 DNA follows: TGTGCCAGCAGCCCCCGGACAGGGTCACCCCTCCACTTT. Protein product: CASSPRTGSPLHF. The gene calls are TRBV7-2 and TRBJ1-6, with 8 bases that match TRBD1. The ends lost 5 bases at V and 10 bases at J; junction bases unmatched: 4. Germline CDR1 reads SGHTA; CDR2 reads FQGNSA. The CDR3 consists of 13 residues.

The genes are TRBV20-1 and TRBJ2-2, with a weak D call TRBD2 (6 bases). Germline lookup yields CDR1 DFQATT and CDR2 SNEGSKA (reference sequence). V lost 6 bases and J 3 bases, leaving 11 bases between the germline ends. The CDR3 extends over 13 amino acids. The CDR3 reads CSAKGTDTGELFF. CDR3 nucleotides: TGCAGTGCCAAGGGGACTGACACCGGGGAGCTGTTTTTT.

CDR3 sequence reads: CASSSKQGAGSPLHF. Here the CDR3 DNA reads TGCGCCAGCAGCTCGAAACAGGGCGCTGGATCACCCCTCCACTTT. The chain is built from TRBV5-1 and TRBJ1-6, with a possible D match to TRBD1 (6 bases). The V end was cut by 3 bases, the J end by 10 bases, with 17 bases between. The CDR3 is 15 amino acids. CDR1 SGHRS and CDR2 YFSETQ come from the germline V gene.